This TCR beta chain was identified in a study of breast tumors, draining lymph nodes, adjacent tissues. This clonotype was recorded many times. Its antigen remains unknown. MiXCR, applied by TCRdb to the multiplex PCR reads, yields one record per CDR3 protein. Here the sample spans 130,000 or so distinct CDR3 sequences, around 20% being singletons. Axillary draining lymph nodes of breast cancer patients supplied the node samples. The germline V gene encodes CDR1 MDHEN and CDR2 SYDVKM. The CDR3 has 16 residues. Trimming removed 6 bases from V and 5 bases from J; junction bases left unmatched: 11. The study's findings and limits: Luminal-like breast cancer showed significantly higher tumor–nontumor repertoire similarity than basal-like. Tumor repertoires ranked between lymph nodes and nontumor tissue in diversity, with V and J gene preferences.

The chain links TRBV28 to TRBJ2-5, with 11 positions matching TRBD1. Sequences were obtained from axillary lymph node tissue. This TCR came from a female donor with breast cancer. Some clones in this sample may be carry-over from other donors' samples. The CDR3 DNA reads as TGTGCCAGCAGCAAACCAGGGACAGGGGGTTGGGAGACCCAGTACTTC. Protein: CASSKPGTGGWETQYF.